These T cell receptor beta chains were read from a single sample in a study of OX40 agonist ivuxolimab in advanced cancers. Using immunoSEQ multiplex PCR, the repertoire was profiled, and TCRdb retains in-frame clones only, with some absent. Here the sample spans about 14,000 clones, roughly 90% being singletons. The sequencing used CD4+ or CD8+ T cells sorted from blood, collected in a trial of the OX40 agonist ivuxolimab. Every receptor here comes from an adult with an advanced solid tumor such as melanoma, head and neck, liver or kidney cancer. The CDR3 runs from the conserved cysteine through the conserved F or W. The D gene is left open where the match is weak. Not every row has a clone size; where given, it reads once, few, many or a size class.

abundance	d_gene	j_gene	v_gene	CDR3aa	CDR3nt
.	.	TRBJ2-1	TRBV14	CASSRFSYNEQFF	TGTGCCAGCAGCCGTTTCTCCTACAATGAGCAGTTCTTC
.	.	TRBJ1-5	TRBV5-5	CASSFLPDYQPQHF	TGTGCCAGCAGCTTCCTCCCAGACTATCAGCCCCAGCATTTT
once	TRBD1	TRBJ1-2	TRBV4-3	CASSEDRAVFYGYTF	TGCGCCAGCAGCGAGGACAGGGCGGTTTTCTATGGCTACACCTTC
.	.	TRBJ2-7	TRBV4-1	CASSQGQVGTYEQYF	TGCGCCAGCAGCCAAGGACAGGTCGGGACCTACGAGCAGTACTTC
.	TRBD1	TRBJ2-7	TRBV27	CASSPWTGAYEQYF	TGTGCCAGCAGCCCATGGACAGGGGCCTACGAGCAGTACTTC
.	.	TRBJ2-7	TRBV4-1	CASSQVGPHSYEQYF	TGCGCCAGCAGCCAAGTAGGGCCGCACTCCTACGAGCAGTACTTC
once	.	TRBJ1-5	TRBV4-3	CASSQDRDYSNQPQHF	TGCGCCAGCAGCCAAGATAGGGATTATAGCAATCAGCCCCAGCATTTT
.	.	TRBJ2-2	TRBV4-1	CASSGVGGTGELFF	TGCGCCAGCAGCGGGGTGGGGGGAACCGGGGAGCTGTTTTTT
.	.	TRBJ2-2	TRBV5-6	CASSLGPSTGELFF	TGTGCCAGCAGCTTGGGACCGAGCACCGGGGAGCTGTTTTTT
.	TRBD2	TRBJ2-2	TRBV9	CASSVVTSGGAGELFF	TGTGCCAGCAGCGTAGTGACTAGCGGGGGCGCCGGGGAGCTGTTTTTT